A selection of T cell receptor beta chains follows, all from one sample in a study of beta chain features in type 1 diabetes. Only in-frame clones appear in the TCRdb table, and some are missing; sequencing was by immunoSEQ multiplex PCR. The profile covers 200,000 to 250,000 clones, with 55% to 70% appearing a single time and about 0.05% taken by the ten largest. The sequenced sample was naive CD4+ T cells from blood. The receptors derive from a man aged 25-45 years in good health. CDR3s include the opening cysteine and the closing phenylalanine or tryptophan. Fields, in order: V gene, J gene, CDR3 protein.

V gene: TRBV28
J gene: TRBJ2-1
CDR3 protein: CASRTGGVNEQFF

V gene: TRBV15
J gene: TRBJ1-5
CDR3 protein: CATSRGDRDRNQPQHF

V gene: TRBV18
J gene: TRBJ2-2
CDR3 protein: CASSPGQNTGELFF

V gene: TRBV7-2
J gene: TRBJ2-7
CDR3 protein: CASTMGHLSYEQYF

V gene: TRBV11-2
J gene: TRBJ2-1
CDR3 protein: CASSPRTSDEQFF

V gene: TRBV29-1
J gene: TRBJ2-1
CDR3 protein: CSVSRTAYNEQFF

V gene: TRBV7-2
J gene: TRBJ2-1
CDR3 protein: CASSLAGTSGSKNNEQFF

V gene: TRBV5-1
J gene: TRBJ2-6
CDR3 protein: CASGKGTGANVLTF

V gene: TRBV29-1
J gene: TRBJ2-1
CDR3 protein: CSVDHGGKFF

V gene: TRBV29-1
J gene: TRBJ1-1
CDR3 protein: CSVEDGRNTEAFF

V gene: TRBV20-1
J gene: TRBJ2-5
CDR3 protein: CSAKYQETQYF

V gene: TRBV9
J gene: TRBJ2-6
CDR3 protein: CASSLQGAGANVLTF

V gene: TRBV4-3
J gene: TRBJ1-5
CDR3 protein: CASSQDRSLGQPQHF

V gene: TRBV6-1
J gene: TRBJ2-2
CDR3 protein: CASSRLAGELFF

V gene: TRBV4-2
J gene: TRBJ2-5
CDR3 protein: CASSPWASTQETQYF

V gene: TRBV29-1
J gene: TRBJ2-5
CDR3 protein: CSVGQSAAETQYF

V gene: TRBV30
J gene: TRBJ2-5
CDR3 protein: CAWSAPETQYF

V gene: TRBV7-2
J gene: TRBJ2-1
CDR3 protein: CASSLDRAYNEQFF